What follows describes a single T cell receptor beta chain. What this receptor recognizes is not known. Nothing much larger sits one base from this clone, and base qualities are not available. For TCRbeta CDR3 sequencing, genomic DNA was extracted from sorted cells using the QIAGEN DNeasy Blood and Tissue Kit. Through immunoSEQ, high-throughput TCRbeta CDR3 sequencing was done commercially, including PCR amplification with internal controls and bias correction. In the source study's methods: A unique productive TCRbeta sequence was defined by the CDR3 nucleotide sequence when primers matched, and otherwise by the CDR3 amino acid sequence together with the Vbeta and Jbeta genes. To correct for sorting error, sequences found in more than one sorted population at a frequency ratio of 2:1 or less were discarded, and the remaining shared sequences were assigned to the population with the higher frequency. Donor-reactive sequences were defined as at least 5-fold expanded in CFSE-low cells versus unstimulated cells, with frequency of at least 0.01% in CFSE-low cells. Jensen-Shannon divergence calculated on the top 100 TCRbeta sequences ranked by frequency was used to measure repertoire divergence. For samples with multiple sequencing runs, sorting error was corrected in each run separately before the runs were combined. The clones in this table, taken by TCRdb from immuneACCESS, are in-frame only. Not every clone is retained; where verified, under half of the shortfall comes from an unresolved V gene, and the cause of the rest is unknown. Clonal size and the V and J genes are those of that table, whereas D and trimming came from the DNA. The sample yields under 85,000 clones; roughly nine tenths were counted once. The top ten clones comprise approximately 0.4% of the sample.

The junction shows trimming of 0 bases on V and 5 bases on J, and the gene matches do not reach 10 bases of it. Measured from the cysteine to the phenylalanine, the CDR3 is 16 residues long. The CDR3 DNA has 48 bases and is translated from base 1. CDR1 and CDR2 are drawn from the germline V gene: SGDLS, YYNGEE. The data were taken from a study of Tregs in tolerant kidney transplant recipients (dated by TCRdb to the late 2010s). In terms of the full investigation: The transplants used related donors with nonmyeloablative bone marrow transplantation, and mixed chimerism in the human trials was transient. Before combined kidney and bone marrow transplantation, this study identified donor-specific regulatory T cells using TCRbeta sequencing and then followed those same cells after transplant.

The time point label here, explained by the study, means: blood sample drawn before combined kidney and bone marrow transplant. Unstimulated Tregs (CD4+CD25+CD127-), CD4+ non-Tregs (CD4+CD25-), CD4 and CD8 cells were FACS-sorted from thawed PBMCs. The patients were a few recipients of combined kidney and bone marrow transplants from the ITN036ST trial, and samples were available only for these trial subjects. Healthy control blood was processed by Ficoll density gradient to PBMCs and cryopreserved; patient PBMCs were collected before and after transplant. The research as a whole found: Expanding Tregs with activated donor B cells appeared to identify the most biologically relevant and donor-specific TCRbeta repertoire. In tolerant patients, the expansion of donor-specific Tregs was greater than global Treg expansion, suggesting that the expansion was antigen-driven rather than nonspecific. Because the study included only a small number of patients, the results must be confirmed in larger populations and under other immunosuppression protocols. Although technical replication error seemed to be minimal, the question of biological reproducibility was not addressed directly. For some patients, the PCR primers changed as time went on, which meant samples from those patients could not be compared with one another at the nucleotide level.

Sequenced here: CD4+ T cells from blood, sampled before the transplant. The chain is encoded by TRBV9 joined to TRBJ2-7; the central 8 bases match TRBD1. This clonotype originated in a human donor who received a combined kidney and bone marrow transplant. The sequence in DNA is TGTGCCAGCAGCGTAGGGGGCTCGACAGGGGTGAACGAGCAGTACTTC. This is translated as CASSVGGSTGVNEQYF. With the rest looked up from the reference TRBV9 and TRBJ2-7 genes rather than sequenced, the full variable domain is DSGVTQTPKHLITATGQRVTLRCSPRSGDLSVYWYQQSLDQGLQFLIQYYNGEERAKGNILERFSAQQFPDLHSELNLSSLELGDSALYFCASSVGGSTGVNEQYFGPGTRLTVT.